This T cell receptor (beta chain) emerged from a study of human T cells and chemical hapten exposure. In the study overall: Patch tests containing 0.01% DPC, applied to the upper back, were read at 6 days.

The sample holds a few counts of this clonotype. Its antigen is not known. Within the library, unique molecular identifiers were attached to each individual cDNA molecule. TCRdb re-called the RACE reads through MiXCR, storing one row per CDR3 protein. The profile shows 180,000 or so distinct CDR3 sequences, around 22% of them singletons. Whole-study results and caveats: High-frequency TCRs, those above 1 in 1000, stayed the same after DPC sensitization.

The time point here: patch test 1, 2 weeks after DPC sensitization. Treatment defined: therapeutic diphenylcyclopropenone sensitization with weekly scalp DPC. The authors extracted total RNA from unfractionated whole blood. V lost 3 bases, J lost 0 bases, and 14 bases stayed unmatched. Germline V CDR1 and CDR2: DFQATT, SNEGSKA (reference sequence). The CDR3 totals 18 residues. This TCR derives from a woman aged 45-59 years with alopecia areata. Some clones in this sample may be carry-over from other donors' samples. The rearrangement joins TRBV20-1 to TRBJ2-1; TRBD2 matches at 7 bases. This specimen was whole blood, taken in connection with sensitization to the hapten diphenylcyclopropenone (DPC). This chain's CDR3 is CSARGGAGTTPSYNEQFF. The CDR3 nucleotides are TGCAGTGCTAGGGGGGGTGCGGGGACTACCCCCTCCTACAATGAGCAGTTCTTC.